This TCR beta chain was recorded in a study of blood T cell repertoires in COVID-19. This table comes from immunoSEQ multiplex PCR, and its TCRdb copy is limited to in-frame clones, with some not included. Of 380,000 or so clones listed, approximately 86% are singletons. The CDR3 has 18 residues. Germline CDR1 reads SGHTA; CDR2 reads FQGNSA. The V and J ends lost 1 base and 2 bases, in that order; junction bases with no gene match: 7. The clonotype was recovered from a woman aged 60-75 years with COVID-19, enrolled during active disease. Input material: peripheral blood. This chain connects TRBV7-2 to TRBJ2-2; 10 nucleotides agree with TRBD2. The CDR3 nucleotides read TGTGCCAGCAGCTTAGGGACTAGCGGCGCCTTTAACACCGGGGAGCTGTTTTTT. Translated: CASSLGTSGAFNTGELFF. Filled out from reference TRBV7-2 and TRBJ2-2, the complete variable domain reads GAGVSQSPSNKVTEKGKDVELRCDPISGHTALYWYRQSLGQGLEFLIYFQGNSAPDKSGLPSDRFSAERTGGSVSTLTIQRTQQEDSAVYLCASSLGTSGAFNTGELFFGEGSRLTVL.